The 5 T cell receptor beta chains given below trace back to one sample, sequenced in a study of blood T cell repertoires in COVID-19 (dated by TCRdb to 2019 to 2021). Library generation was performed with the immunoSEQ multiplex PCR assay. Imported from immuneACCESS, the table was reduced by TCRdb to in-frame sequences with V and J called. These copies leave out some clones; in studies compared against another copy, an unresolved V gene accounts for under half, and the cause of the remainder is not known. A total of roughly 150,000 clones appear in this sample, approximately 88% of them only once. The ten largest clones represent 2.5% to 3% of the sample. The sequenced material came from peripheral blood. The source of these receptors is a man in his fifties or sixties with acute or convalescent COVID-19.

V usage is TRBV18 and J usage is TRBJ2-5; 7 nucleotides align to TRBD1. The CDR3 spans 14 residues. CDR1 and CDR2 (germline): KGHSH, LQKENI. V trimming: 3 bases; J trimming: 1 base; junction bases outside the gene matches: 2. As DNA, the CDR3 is TGTGCCAGCTCACCGTCAGGGGGCCAAGAGACCCAGTACTTC. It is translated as CASSPSGGQETQYF.

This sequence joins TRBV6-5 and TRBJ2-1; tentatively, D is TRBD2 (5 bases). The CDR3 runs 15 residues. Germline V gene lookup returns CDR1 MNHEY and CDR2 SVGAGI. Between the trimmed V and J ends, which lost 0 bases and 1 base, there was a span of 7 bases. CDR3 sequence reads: CASSYSTTSYNEQFF. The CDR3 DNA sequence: TGTGCCAGCAGTTACTCGACTACATCCTACAATGAGCAGTTCTTC.

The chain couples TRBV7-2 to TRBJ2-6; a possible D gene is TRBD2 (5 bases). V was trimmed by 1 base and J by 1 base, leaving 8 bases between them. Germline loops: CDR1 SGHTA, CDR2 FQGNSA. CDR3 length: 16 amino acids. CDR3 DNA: TGTGCCAGCAGCTTAGTGGGAGTATCTGGGGCCAACGTCCTGACTTTC. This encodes CASSLVGVSGANVLTF.

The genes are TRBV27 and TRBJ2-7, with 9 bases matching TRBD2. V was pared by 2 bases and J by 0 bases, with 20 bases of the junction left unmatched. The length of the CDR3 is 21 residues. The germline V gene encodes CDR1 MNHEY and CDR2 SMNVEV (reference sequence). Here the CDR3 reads CASSLDGLAGSKLGSSYEQYF. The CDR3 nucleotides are TGTGCCAGCAGTTTAGATGGGCTAGCGGGATCCAAACTGGGGAGCTCCTACGAGCAGTACTTC.

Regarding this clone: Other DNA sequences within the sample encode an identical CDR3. In DNA form, the CDR3 reads TGTGCCTGGAGTGTGCAGGGAAACACTGAAGCTTTCTTT. Amino acid sequence: CAWSVQGNTEAFF. The chain has TRBV30 and TRBJ1-1; tentative D call: TRBD1 (5 bases). The V gene lost 0 bases and the J gene lost 2 bases, with 7 bases spanning the gap. The CDR3 is 13 amino acids. CDR1 and CDR2 from the germline V gene are GTSNPN and SVGIG (reference sequence).